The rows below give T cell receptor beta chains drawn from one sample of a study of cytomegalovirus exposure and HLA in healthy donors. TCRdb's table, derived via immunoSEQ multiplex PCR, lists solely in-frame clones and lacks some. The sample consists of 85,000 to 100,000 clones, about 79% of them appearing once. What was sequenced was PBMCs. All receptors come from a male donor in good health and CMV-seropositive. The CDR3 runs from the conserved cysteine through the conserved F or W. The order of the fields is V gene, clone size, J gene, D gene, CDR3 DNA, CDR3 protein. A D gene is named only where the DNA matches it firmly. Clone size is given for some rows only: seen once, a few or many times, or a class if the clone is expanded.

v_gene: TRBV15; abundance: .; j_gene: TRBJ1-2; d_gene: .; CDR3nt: TGTGCCACCAGCAGAGATAACAGGGACAATGGCTACACCTTC; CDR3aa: CATSRDNRDNGYTF
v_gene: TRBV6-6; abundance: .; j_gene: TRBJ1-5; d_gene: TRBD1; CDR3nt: TGTGCCAGCAGTTTTCGGACAGGGGGCAATCAGCCCCAGCATTTT; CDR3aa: CASSFRTGGNQPQHF
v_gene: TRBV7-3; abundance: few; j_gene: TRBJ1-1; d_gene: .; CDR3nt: TGTGCCAGCAGCCCAAGTGGGGACACGAACACTGAAGCTTTCTTT; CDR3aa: CASSPSGDTNTEAFF
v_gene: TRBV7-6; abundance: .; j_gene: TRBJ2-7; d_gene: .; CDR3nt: TGTGCCAGCAGCTTAGTGACTGACGTTCGGGAGCAGTACTTC; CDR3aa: CASSLVTDVREQYF
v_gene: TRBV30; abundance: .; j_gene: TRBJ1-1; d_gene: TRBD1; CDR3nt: TGTGCCTGGAGTGGGGACAGGGATACTGAAGCTTTCTTT; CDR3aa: CAWSGDRDTEAFF
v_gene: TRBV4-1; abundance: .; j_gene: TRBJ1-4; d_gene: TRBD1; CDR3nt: TGCGCCAGCAGCCAATTCGACAGGGTCACTAATGAAAAACTGTTTTTT; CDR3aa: CASSQFDRVTNEKLFF
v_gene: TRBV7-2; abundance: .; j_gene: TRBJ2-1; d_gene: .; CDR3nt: TGTGCCAGCAGCTTAGGGGGCGGATTGTACAATGAGCAGTTCTTC; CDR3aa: CASSLGGGLYNEQFF
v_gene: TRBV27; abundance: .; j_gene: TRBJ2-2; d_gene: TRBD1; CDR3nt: TGTGCCAGCAGTTTTGAAAGGGGACAGGGATCCACCGGGGAGCTGTTTTTT; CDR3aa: CASSFERGQGSTGELFF
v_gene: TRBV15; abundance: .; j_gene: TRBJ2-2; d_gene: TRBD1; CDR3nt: TGTGCCACCAGCAAGACAGGGGTGGACACCGGGGAGCTGTTTTTT; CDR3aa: CATSKTGVDTGELFF
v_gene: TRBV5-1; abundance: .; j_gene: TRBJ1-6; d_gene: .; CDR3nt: TGCGCCAGCAGCTTGGGACGGGATAATTCACCCCTCCACTTT; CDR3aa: CASSLGRDNSPLHF
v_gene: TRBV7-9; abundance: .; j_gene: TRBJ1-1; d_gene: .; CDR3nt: TGTGCCAGCAGCTTGACGGGGGGAACAAATGAAGCTTTCTTT; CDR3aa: CASSLTGGTNEAFF
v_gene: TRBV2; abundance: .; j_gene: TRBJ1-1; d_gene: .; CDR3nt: TGTGCCAGCGGAGGGAACACTGAAGCTTTCTTT; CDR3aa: CASGGNTEAFF
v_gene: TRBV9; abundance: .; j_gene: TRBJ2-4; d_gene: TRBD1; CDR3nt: TGTGCCAGCAGCGCATCCCGGGACAGCATACTAGCCAAAAACATTCAGTACTTC; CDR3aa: CASSASRDSILAKNIQYF
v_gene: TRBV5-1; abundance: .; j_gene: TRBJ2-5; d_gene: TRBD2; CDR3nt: TGCGCCAGCAGCTTGCGCTTAGCGGGGGGGCCAGGGGAGACCCAGTACTTC; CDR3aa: CASSLRLAGGPGETQYF
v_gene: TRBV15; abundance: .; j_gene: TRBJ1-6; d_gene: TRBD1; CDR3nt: TGTGCCACCAGCGGTAGACAGGGGGCCCTTATCCACTTT; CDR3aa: CATSGRQGALIHF
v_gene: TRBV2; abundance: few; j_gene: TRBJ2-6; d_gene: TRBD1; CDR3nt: TGTGCCAGCAGGGGCCAGACAGGGGGATCCTCTGGGGCCAACGTCCTGACTTTC; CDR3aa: CASRGQTGGSSGANVLTF
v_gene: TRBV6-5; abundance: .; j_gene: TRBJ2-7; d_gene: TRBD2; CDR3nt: TGTGCCAGCAGTTACGAAGCGGGGGGCATCTACGAGCAGTACTTC; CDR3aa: CASSYEAGGIYEQYF
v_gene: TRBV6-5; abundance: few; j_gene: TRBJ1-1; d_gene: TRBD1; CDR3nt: TGTGCCAGCAGTTTGGACAGGTCGAAAGCTTTCTTT; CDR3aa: CASSLDRSKAFF
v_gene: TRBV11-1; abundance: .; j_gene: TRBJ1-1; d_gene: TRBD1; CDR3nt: TGTGCCAGCAGCCCCCAAGGGACAGTCAACACTGAAGCTTTCTTT; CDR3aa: CASSPQGTVNTEAFF
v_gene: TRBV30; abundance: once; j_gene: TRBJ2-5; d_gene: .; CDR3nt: TGTGCCTGGAGTGGGTGGCGGGGCCCGGAGACCCAGTACTTC; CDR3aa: CAWSGWRGPETQYF
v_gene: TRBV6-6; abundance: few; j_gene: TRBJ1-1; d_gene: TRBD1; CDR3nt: TGTGCCAGCAGTTACTTATCAGGGGGCGACACTGAAGCTTTCTTT; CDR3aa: CASSYLSGGDTEAFF
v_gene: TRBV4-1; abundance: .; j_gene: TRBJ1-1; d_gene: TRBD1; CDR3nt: TGCGCCAGCAGCCGCCCCAGGACAGGGGGGACTGAAGCTTTCTTT; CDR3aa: CASSRPRTGGTEAFF
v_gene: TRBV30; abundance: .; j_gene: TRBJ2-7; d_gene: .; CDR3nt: TGTGCCTGGAGTGACACAGCCTACGAGCAGTACTTC; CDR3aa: CAWSDTAYEQYF
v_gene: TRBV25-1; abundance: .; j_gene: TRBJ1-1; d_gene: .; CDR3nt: TGTGCCAGCAGTGAGGGGGCCACTGAAGCTTTCTTT; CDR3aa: CASSEGATEAFF
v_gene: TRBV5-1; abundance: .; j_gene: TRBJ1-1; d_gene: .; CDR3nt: TGCGCCAGCAGCTTGTTCGGGGAGGGGACTGAAGCTTTCTTT; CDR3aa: CASSLFGEGTEAFF
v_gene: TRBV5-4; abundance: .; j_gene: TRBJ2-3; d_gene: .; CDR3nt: TGTGCCAGCAGCTTGGTGGCAGACACAGATACGCAGTATTTT; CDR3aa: CASSLVADTDTQYF
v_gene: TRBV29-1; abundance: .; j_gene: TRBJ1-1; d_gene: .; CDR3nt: TGCAGCGTTGAAAGGGAGTTGAACACTGAAGCTTTCTTT; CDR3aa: CSVERELNTEAFF
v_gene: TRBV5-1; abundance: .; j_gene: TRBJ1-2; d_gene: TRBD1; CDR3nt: TGCGCCAGCAGCCTCCCGGACAGGGCAGGATCGGGTGGCTACACCTTC; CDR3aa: CASSLPDRAGSGGYTF
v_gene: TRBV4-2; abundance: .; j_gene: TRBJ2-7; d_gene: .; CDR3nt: TGTGCCAGCAGCCAAGCTTACGAGCAGTACTTC; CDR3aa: CASSQAYEQYF
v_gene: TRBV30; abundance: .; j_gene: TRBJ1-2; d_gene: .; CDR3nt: TGTGCCTGGAGTTTCAATACAGGGATCGATGGCTACAACTTC; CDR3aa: CAWSFNTGIDGYNF
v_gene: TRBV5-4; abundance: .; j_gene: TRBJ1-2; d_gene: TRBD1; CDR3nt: TGTGCCAGCAGCTTGCAGGGGGCCGGCTATGGCTACACCTTC; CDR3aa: CASSLQGAGYGYTF
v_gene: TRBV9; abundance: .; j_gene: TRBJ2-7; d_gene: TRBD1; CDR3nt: TGTGCCAGCAGCCCCCGACAGGGGGCTTTCCACGAGCAGTACTTC; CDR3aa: CASSPRQGAFHEQYF
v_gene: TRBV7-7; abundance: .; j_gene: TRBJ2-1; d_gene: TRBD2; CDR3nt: TGTGCTAGCAGCTTAGAACTAGCGGTTGGAGAGCAGTTCTTC; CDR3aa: CASSLELAVGEQFF
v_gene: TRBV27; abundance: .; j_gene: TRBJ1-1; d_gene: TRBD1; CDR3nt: TGTGCCAGCAGTTACAGGGGGCTAAACACTGAAGCTTTCTTT; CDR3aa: CASSYRGLNTEAFF
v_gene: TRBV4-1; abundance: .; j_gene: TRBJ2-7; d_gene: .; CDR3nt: TGCGCCAGCAGCCCAATAGCGGTCTCCTACGAGCAGTACTTC; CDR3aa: CASSPIAVSYEQYF
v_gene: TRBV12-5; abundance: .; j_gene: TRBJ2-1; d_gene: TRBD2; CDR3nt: TGTGCTAGTGCCATCGGGGGGGCCAATGAGCAGTTCTTC; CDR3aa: CASAIGGANEQFF
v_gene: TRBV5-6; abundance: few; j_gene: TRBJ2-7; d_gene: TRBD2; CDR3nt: TGTGCCAGCAGCTCCCCTAGCGGGACCTACGAGCAGTACTTC; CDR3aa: CASSSPSGTYEQYF
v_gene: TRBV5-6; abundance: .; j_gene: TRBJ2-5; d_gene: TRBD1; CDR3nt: TGTGCCAGCAGCTTGGCGAGGACAGGGAAAGAGACCCAGTACTTC; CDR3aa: CASSLARTGKETQYF
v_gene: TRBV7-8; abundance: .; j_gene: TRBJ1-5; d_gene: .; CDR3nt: TGTGCCAGCAGCTTAGTTCAGGGAAGCAATCAGCCCCAGCATTTT; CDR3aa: CASSLVQGSNQPQHF
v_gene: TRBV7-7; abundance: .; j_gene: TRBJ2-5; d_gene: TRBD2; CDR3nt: TGTGCTAGCAGCCCCCGGGAGGCGGAGACCCAGTACTTC; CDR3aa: CASSPREAETQYF
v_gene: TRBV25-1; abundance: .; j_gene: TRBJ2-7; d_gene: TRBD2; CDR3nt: TGTGCCAGCGGAGGCTCGGGGGGGGACTACGAGCAGTACTTC; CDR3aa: CASGGSGGDYEQYF
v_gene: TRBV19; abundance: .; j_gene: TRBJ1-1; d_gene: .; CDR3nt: TGTGCCAGTAGTATGGCAGGAATGAACACTGAAGCTTTCTTT; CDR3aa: CASSMAGMNTEAFF
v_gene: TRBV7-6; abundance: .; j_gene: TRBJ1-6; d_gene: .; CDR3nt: TGTGCCAGCAGCTTAGGACAGTCGGTGAATTCACCCCTCCACTTT; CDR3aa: CASSLGQSVNSPLHF
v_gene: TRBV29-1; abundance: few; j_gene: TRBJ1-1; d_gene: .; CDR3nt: TGCAGCTACGTTGTGGGTTTCCAGGGGAACACTGAAGCTTTCTTT; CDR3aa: CSYVVGFQGNTEAFF
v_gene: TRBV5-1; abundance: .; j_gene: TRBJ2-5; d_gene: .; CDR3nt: TGCGCCAGCAGCTTCGGACTACAAGAGACCCAGTACTTC; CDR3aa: CASSFGLQETQYF
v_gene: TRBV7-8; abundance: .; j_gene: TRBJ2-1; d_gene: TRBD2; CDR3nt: TGTGCCAGCAGCTTAGTTCCAGCGGGGGGTGGAAATGAGCAGTTCTTC; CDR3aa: CASSLVPAGGGNEQFF
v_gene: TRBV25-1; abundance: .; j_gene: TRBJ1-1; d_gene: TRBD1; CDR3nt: TGTGCCAGCAGAAGAGGGGGCATGACTGAAGCTTTCTTT; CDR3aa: CASRRGGMTEAFF
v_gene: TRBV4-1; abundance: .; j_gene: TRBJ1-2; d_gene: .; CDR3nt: TGCGCCAGCAGCAAGCGACAGGAGACTAACTATGGCTACACCTTC; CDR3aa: CASSKRQETNYGYTF
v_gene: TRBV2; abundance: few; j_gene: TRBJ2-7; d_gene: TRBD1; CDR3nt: TGTGCCAGCGAGGACAGGGCGACCTACGAGCAGTACTTC; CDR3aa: CASEDRATYEQYF
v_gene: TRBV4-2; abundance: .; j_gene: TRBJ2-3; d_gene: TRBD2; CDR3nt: TGTGCCAGCAGCGAAACTAGCGGGGGATTCACAGATACGCAGTATTTT; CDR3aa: CASSETSGGFTDTQYF
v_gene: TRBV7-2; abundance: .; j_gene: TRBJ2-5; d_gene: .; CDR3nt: TGTGCCAGCAGCTTAGAACGGGGTTTGGAGACCCAGTACTTC; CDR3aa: CASSLERGLETQYF
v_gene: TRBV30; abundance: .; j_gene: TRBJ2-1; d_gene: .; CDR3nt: TGTGCCTCCCATTGGCGAGCGTACAATGAGCAGTTCTTC; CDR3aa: CASHWRAYNEQFF
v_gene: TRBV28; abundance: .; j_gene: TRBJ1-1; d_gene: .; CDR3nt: TGTGCCAGCAGTTTTGTCAGGGCTGATGAAGCTTTCTTT; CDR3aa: CASSFVRADEAFF
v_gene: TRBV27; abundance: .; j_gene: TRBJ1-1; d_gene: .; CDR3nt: TGTGCCAGCAGTTTGGTGAACAGTTTGAACACTGAAGCTTTCTTT; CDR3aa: CASSLVNSLNTEAFF
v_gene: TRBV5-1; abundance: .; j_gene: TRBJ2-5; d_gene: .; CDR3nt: TGCGCCAGCAGCTTGACAGGGTCACCTGGAGAGACCCAGTACTTC; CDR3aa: CASSLTGSPGETQYF
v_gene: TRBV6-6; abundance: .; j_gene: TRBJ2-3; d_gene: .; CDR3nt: TGTGCCAGCAGTTACGGGGCGCTGTCCCCCGATACGCAGTATTTT; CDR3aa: CASSYGALSPDTQYF
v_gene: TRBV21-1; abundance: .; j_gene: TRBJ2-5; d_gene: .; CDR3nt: TGTGCCAGCAGCAAAGCGCGGGACAGGGAGGAGACCCAGTACTTC; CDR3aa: CASSKARDREETQYF
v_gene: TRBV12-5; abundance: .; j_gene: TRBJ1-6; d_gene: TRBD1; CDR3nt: TGTGCTAGTGGTTTGGACCAGGGGGCGGGTTCACCCCTCCACTTT; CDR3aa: CASGLDQGAGSPLHF
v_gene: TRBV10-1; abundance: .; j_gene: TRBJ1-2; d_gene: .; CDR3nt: TGCGCCAGCAGCGAGACAAGCTATGGCTACACCTTC; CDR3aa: CASSETSYGYTF
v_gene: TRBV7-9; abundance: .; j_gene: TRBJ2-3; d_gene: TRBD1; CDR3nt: TGTGCCAGCAGCTCCAGGGGGCCAGATACGCAGTATTTT; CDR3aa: CASSSRGPDTQYF